This entry concerns a single T cell receptor beta chain. Its antigen is not known. The source of the sample is a study of cytomegalovirus exposure and HLA in healthy donors. The ends were cut back, 5 bases at V and 0 bases at J, with 19 bases in the middle. This CDR3 spans 17 amino acids. Germline V gene data show CDR1 as SGHVS and CDR2 as FNYEAQ. Study observations and caveats: Exclusion applied to some V segments, including TRBV6-2 and TRBV6-3, as they were indistinguishable. Among immune exposure information, only CMV serostatus was available.

PCR primers comprised 60 Vbeta and 13 Jbeta primers. Repertoires were generated with immunoSEQ multiplex PCR, while TCRdb's copy carries only in-frame clones and drops some. The sample holds about 130,000 clones, 80% to 85% seen once. The V call is TRBV7-6, the J call TRBJ1-1, with D tentatively TRBD1 (5 bases). The source of this sequence is a boy aged 10-17 years in good health and CMV-seronegative. Material: PBMCs. DNA for the CDR3: TGTGCCAGCAGCCGGCCCCGGCAGGGACTTATGAACACTGAAGCTTTCTTT. This sequence encodes CASSRPRQGLMNTEAFF.